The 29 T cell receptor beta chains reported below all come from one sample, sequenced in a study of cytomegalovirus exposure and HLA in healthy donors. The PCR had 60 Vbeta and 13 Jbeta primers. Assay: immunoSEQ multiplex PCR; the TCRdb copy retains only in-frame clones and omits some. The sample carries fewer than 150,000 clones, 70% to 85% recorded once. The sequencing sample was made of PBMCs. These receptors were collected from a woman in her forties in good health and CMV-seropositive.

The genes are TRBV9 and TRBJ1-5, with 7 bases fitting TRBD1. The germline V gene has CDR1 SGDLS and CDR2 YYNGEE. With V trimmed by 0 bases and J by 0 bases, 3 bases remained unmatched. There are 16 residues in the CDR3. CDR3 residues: CASSVGTGHSNQPQHF. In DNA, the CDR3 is TGTGCCAGCAGCGTAGGGACAGGACATAGCAATCAGCCCCAGCATTTT.

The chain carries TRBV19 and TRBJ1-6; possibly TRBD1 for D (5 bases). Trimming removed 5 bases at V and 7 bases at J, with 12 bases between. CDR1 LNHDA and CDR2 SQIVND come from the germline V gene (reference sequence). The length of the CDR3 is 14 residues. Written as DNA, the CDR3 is TGTGCCAGTAGTGGGGCCTTAGGGAATTCACCCCTCCACTTT. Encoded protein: CASSGALGNSPLHF.

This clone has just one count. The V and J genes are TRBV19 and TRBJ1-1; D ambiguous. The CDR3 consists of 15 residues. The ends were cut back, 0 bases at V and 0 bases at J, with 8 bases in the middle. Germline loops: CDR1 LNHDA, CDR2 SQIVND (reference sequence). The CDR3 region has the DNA TGTGCCAGTAGTATAGAATCCTCCTTGAACACTGAAGCTTTCTTT. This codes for CASSIESSLNTEAFF.

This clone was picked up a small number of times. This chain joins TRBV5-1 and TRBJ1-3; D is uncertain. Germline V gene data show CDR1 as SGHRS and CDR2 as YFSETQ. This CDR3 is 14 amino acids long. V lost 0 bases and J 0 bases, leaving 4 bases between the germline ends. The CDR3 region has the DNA TGCGCCAGCAGCTTGGTCTCCTCTGGAAACACCATATATTTT. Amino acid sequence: CASSLVSSGNTIYF.

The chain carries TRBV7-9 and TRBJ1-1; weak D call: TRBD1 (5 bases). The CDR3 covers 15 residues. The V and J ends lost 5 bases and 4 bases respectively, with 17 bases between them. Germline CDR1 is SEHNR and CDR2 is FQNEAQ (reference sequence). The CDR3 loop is CASSPFQGLGTEAFF. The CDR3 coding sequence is TGTGCCAGCAGCCCGTTCCAGGGACTGGGCACTGAAGCTTTCTTT.

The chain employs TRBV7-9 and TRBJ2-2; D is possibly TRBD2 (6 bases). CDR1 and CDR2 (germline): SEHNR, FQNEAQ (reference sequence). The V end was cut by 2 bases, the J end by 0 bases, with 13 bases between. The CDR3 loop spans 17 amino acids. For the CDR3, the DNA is TGTGCCAGCAGCTTATCCGGCGGGGATTCGAACACCGGGGAGCTGTTTTTT. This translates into CASSLSGGDSNTGELFF.

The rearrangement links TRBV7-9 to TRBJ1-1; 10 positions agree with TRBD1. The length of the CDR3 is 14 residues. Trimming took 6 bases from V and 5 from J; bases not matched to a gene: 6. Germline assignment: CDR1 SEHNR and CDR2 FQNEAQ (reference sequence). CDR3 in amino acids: CASRQTGGRTEAFF. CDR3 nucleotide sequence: TGTGCCAGCAGGCAGACAGGGGGCCGGACTGAAGCTTTCTTT.

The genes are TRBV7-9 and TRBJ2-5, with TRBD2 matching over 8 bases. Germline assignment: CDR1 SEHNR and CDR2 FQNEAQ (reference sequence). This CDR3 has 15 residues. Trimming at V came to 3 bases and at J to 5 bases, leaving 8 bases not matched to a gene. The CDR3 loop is CASSFLESGSETQYF. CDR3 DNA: TGTGCCAGCAGCTTCCTCGAAAGCGGGAGCGAGACCCAGTACTTC.

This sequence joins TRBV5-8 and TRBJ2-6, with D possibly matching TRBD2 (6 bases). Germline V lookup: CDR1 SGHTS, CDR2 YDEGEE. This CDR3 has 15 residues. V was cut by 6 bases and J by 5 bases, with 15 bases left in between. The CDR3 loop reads CASTRGGARANVLTF. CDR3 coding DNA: TGTGCCAGCACCCGTGGAGGGGCGAGGGCCAACGTCCTGACTTTC.

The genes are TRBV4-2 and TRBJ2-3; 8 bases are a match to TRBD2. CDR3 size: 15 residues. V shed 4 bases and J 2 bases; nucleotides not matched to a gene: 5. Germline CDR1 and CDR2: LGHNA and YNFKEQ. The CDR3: CASSPYSGNTDTQYF. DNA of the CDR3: TGTGCCAGCAGCCCCTATAGCGGGAACACAGATACGCAGTATTTT.

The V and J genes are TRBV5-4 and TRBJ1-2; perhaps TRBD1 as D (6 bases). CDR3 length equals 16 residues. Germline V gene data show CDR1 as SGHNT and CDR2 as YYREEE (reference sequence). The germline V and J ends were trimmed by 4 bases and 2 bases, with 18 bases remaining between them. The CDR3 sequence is CASSHSTGLGNYGYTF. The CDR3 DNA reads TGTGCCAGCAGCCATAGTACAGGGTTGGGAAACTATGGCTACACCTTC.

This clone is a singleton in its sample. CDR3 in DNA: TGTGCCAGCAGTGCTAGCGGGGGAAATACGCAGTTCTTC. The encoded protein is CASSASGGNTQFF. The gene calls are TRBV6-1 and TRBJ2-1; 10 positions match TRBD2. Germline V gives CDR1 MNHNS, CDR2 SASEGT. CDR3 length equals 13 residues. V shed 4 bases and J 12 bases; nucleotides not matched to a gene: 6.

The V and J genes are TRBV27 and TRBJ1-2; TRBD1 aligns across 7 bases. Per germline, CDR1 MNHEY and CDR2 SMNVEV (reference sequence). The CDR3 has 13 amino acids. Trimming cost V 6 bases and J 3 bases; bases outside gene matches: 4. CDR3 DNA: TGTGCCAGCAGACCAGGGGGTTACTATGGCTACACCTTC. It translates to CASRPGGYYGYTF.

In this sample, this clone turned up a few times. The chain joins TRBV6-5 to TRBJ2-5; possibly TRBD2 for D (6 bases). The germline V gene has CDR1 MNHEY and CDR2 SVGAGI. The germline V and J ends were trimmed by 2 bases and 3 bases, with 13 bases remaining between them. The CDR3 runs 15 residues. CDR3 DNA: TGTGCCAGCAGTTACGGCGGGACGGGCAAAGAGACCCAGTACTTC. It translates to CASSYGGTGKETQYF.

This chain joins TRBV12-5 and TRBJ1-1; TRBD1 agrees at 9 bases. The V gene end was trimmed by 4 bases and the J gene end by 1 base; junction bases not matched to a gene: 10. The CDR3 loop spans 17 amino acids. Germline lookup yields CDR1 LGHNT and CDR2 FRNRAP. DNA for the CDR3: TGTGCTAGTGGTTCTGACGGGACAGGGAGGGGGAACACTGAAGCTTTCTTT. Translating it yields CASGSDGTGRGNTEAFF. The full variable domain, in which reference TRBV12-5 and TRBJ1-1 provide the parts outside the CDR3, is DARVTQTPRHKVTEMGQEVTMRCQPILGHNTVFWYRQTMMQGLELLAYFRNRAPLDDSGMPKDRFSAEMPDATLATLKIQPSEPRDSAVYFCASGSDGTGRGNTEAFFGQGTRLTVV.

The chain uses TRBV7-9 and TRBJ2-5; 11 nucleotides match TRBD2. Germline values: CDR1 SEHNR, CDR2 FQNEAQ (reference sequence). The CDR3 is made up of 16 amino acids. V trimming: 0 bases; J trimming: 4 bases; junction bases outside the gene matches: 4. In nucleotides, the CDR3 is TGTGCCAGCAGCTTAGCACTAGGACTAGCGGGAGAGACCCAGTACTTC. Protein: CASSLALGLAGETQYF.

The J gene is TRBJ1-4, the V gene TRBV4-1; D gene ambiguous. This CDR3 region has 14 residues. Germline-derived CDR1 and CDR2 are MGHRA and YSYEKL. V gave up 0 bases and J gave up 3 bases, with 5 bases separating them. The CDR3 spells CASSQETANEKLFF. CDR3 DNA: TGCGCCAGCAGCCAAGAAACTGCTAATGAAAAACTGTTTTTT.

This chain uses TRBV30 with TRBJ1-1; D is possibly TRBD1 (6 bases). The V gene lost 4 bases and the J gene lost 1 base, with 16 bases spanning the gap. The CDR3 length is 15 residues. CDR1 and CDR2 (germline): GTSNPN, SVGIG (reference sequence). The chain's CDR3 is CAWTSSRGTNTEAFF. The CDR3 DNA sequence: TGTGCCTGGACCAGCTCGAGGGGGACGAACACTGAAGCTTTCTTT.

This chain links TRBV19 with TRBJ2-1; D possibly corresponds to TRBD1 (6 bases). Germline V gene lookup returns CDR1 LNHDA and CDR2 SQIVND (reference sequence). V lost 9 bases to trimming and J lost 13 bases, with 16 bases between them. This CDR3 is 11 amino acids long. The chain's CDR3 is CASTSSGEQFF. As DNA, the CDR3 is TGTGCCAGCACCTCGTCAGGGGAACAGTTCTTC.

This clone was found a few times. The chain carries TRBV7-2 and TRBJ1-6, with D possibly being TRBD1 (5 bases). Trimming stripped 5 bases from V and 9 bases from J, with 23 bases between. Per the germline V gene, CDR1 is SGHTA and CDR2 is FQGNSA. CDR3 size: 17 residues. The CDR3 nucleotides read TGTGCCAGCAGCCAAGCCCCTAGTGCAGGGTGGAGTTCACCCCTCCACTTT. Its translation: CASSQAPSAGWSSPLHF.

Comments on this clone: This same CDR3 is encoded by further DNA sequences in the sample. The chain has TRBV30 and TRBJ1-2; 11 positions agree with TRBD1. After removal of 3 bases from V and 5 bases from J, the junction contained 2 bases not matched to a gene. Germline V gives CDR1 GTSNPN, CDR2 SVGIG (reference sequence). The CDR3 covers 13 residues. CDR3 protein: CAWSGTGGYGYTF. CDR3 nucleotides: TGTGCCTGGAGCGGGACAGGGGGGTATGGCTACACCTTC.

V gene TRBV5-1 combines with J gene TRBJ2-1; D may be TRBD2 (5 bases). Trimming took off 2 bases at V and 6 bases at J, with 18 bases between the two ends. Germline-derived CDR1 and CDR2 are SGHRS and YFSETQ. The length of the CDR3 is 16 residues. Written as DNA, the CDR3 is TGCGCCAGCAGCTTTAGTACGGGGAGTGTTACCAATGAGCAGTTCTTC. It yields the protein CASSFSTGSVTNEQFF.

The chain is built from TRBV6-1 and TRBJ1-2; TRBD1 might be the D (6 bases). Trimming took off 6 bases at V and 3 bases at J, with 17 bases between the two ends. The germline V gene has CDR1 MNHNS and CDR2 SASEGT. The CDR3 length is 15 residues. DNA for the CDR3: TGTGCCAGCAGCCTCGACAGGAATCTCTACTATGGCTACACCTTC. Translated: CASSLDRNLYYGYTF.

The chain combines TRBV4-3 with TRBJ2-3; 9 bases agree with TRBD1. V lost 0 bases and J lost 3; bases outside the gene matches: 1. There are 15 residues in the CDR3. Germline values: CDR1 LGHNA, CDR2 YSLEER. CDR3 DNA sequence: TGCGCCAGCAGCCAAGAAGACAGGGGGACAGATACGCAGTATTTT. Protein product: CASSQEDRGTDTQYF.

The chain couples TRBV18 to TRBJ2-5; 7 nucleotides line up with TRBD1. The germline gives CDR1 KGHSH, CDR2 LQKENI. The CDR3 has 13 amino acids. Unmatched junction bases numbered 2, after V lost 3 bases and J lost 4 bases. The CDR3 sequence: CASSPHRGETQYF. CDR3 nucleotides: TGTGCCAGCTCACCTCACAGGGGAGAGACCCAGTACTTC.

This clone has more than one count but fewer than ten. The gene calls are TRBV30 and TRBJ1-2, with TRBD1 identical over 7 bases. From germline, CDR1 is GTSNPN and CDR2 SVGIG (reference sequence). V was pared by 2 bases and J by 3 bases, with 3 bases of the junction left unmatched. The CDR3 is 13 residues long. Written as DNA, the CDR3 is TGTGCCTGGAGTCCTACAGGGGACTATGGCTACACCTTC. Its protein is CAWSPTGDYGYTF.

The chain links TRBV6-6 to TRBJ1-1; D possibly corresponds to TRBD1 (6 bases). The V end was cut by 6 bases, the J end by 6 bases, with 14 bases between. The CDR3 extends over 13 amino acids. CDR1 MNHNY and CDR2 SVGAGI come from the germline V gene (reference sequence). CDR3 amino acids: CASSHRTVPEAFF. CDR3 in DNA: TGTGCCAGCAGCCACCGGACAGTACCTGAAGCTTTCTTT.

The CDR3 spells CASSQGQAYEETQYF. The CDR3, as DNA: TGCGCCAGCAGCCAGGGACAGGCATACGAAGAGACCCAGTACTTC. The chain combines TRBV5-1 with TRBJ2-5, with 8 bases that match TRBD1. V lost 4 bases to trimming and J lost 3 bases; unmatched junction nucleotides: 8. CDR1 SGHRS and CDR2 YFSETQ come from the germline V gene. CDR3 size: 15 residues.

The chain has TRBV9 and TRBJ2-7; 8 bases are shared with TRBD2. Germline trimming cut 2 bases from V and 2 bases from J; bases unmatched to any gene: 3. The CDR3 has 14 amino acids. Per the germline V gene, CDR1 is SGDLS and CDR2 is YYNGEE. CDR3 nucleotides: TGTGCCAGCAGCGTTCGAGCGGGGGCCTACGAGCAGTACTTC. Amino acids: CASSVRAGAYEQYF.